This TCR beta chain emerged from a study of technical replicates of blood from a handful of donors. This clone was observed a single time. TCRdb's copy holds only in-frame clones and misses some; the assay was immunoSEQ multiplex PCR. The table shows around 84,000 clones, with nearly 98% occurring only once. Germline V gives CDR1 SGHDT, CDR2 YYEEEE. Trimming took off 2 bases at V and 3 bases at J, with 6 bases between the two ends. The CDR3 extends over 13 amino acids. The receptor comes from a human donor in good health. Sample: T cells isolated from PBMCs. The V gene is TRBV5-6, the J gene TRBJ2-1; maybe TRBD1 (5 bases). Here the CDR3 DNA reads TGTGCCAGCAGCTTCCAGGGCTACAATGAGCAGTTCTTC. Translation gives CASSFQGYNEQFF.